Listed below are T cell receptor beta chains from one sample, sequenced in a study of blood T cell repertoires in COVID-19. Here immunoSEQ multiplex PCR was the method, and the copy in TCRdb shows in-frame clones only, minus some. This repertoire shows over 150,000 clones, roughly nine tenths found once; its top ten account for approximately 0.59%. Sequenced sample: peripheral blood. These receptors were taken from a man aged 45 to 65 with acute or convalescent COVID-19. Both conserved end residues are part of each CDR3. D genes are given only for firm matches. A clone size is listed for some rows: how often the clone was seen (once, few, many), or a class if it is expanded.

size,V,D,J,CDR3,DNA
.,TRBV5-1,.,TRBJ1-2,CASSPQRQHYGYTF,TGCGCCAGCAGCCCACAGAGACAGCACTATGGCTACACCTTC
few,TRBV30,.,TRBJ1-2,CAWSYRAMEPQIYGYTF,TGTGCCTGGAGTTACAGGGCCATGGAGCCCCAGATCTATGGCTACACCTTC
once,TRBV4-2,.,TRBJ1-1,CASSPLWTDAMNTEAFF,TGTGCCAGCAGCCCTCTGTGGACAGACGCGATGAACACTGAAGCTTTCTTT
.,TRBV7-9,.,TRBJ2-2,CASRVRLTGELFF,TGTGCCAGCAGGGTCCGACTCACCGGGGAGCTGTTTTTT
.,TRBV9,.,TRBJ1-3,CASAGLGNTIYF,TGTGCCAGCGCAGGGCTCGGCAACACCATATATTTT
few,TRBV15,TRBD1,TRBJ1-5,CATSRDGLGQGNQPQHF,TGTGCCACCAGCAGAGATGGGTTGGGACAGGGGAACCAGCCCCAGCATTTT
.,TRBV7-9,.,TRBJ2-2,CASSVTENTGELFF,TGTGCCAGCAGCGTGACAGAGAACACCGGGGAGCTGTTTTTT
.,TRBV10-3,TRBD1,TRBJ2-3,CAIRLTGGPTDTQYF,TGTGCCATCAGATTAACAGGGGGGCCAACAGATACGCAGTATTTT
.,TRBV6-6,.,TRBJ1-4,CASTVGEGYEKLFF,TGTGCCAGCACGGTCGGAGAGGGATATGAAAAACTGTTTTTT
once,TRBV5-8,.,TRBJ2-6,CASSRAAQSGANVLTF,TGTGCCAGCAGCCGAGCGGCCCAGTCTGGGGCCAACGTCCTGACTTTC
.,TRBV24-1,.,TRBJ2-1,CATSDRTASSYNEQFF,TGTGCCACCAGTGACCGGACAGCGAGCTCCTACAATGAGCAGTTCTTC
.,TRBV4-1,.,TRBJ2-7,CASSLQRGYEQYF,TGCGCCAGCAGTCTACAGAGGGGGTACGAGCAGTACTTC